The T cell receptor beta chain under discussion was sequenced for a study of T cells after yellow fever vaccination. Overall study results and limits: The booster response re-showed most primary clones: about 96% CD4, roughly 91% CD8. Few clonotypes appeared in both CD4 and CD8 compartments. Contaminants from the bulk population, in the form of abundant clonotypes, could be found in FACS-sorted repertoires.

TCRdb itself ran the 5' RACE reads through MiXCR, one entry per CDR3 protein. The sample records 250,000 to 400,000 distinct CDR3 sequences, 4.1% being singletons. The table lists this clonotype with a few counts. Antigen unknown. V lost 9 bases to trimming and J lost 6 bases; unmatched junction nucleotides: 14. Per germline, CDR1 MNHEY and CDR2 SVGEGT. The CDR3 length is 14 residues. The sample in question was PBMCs, obtained 5 days after the yellow fever booster vaccination. The genes are TRBV6-2 or TRBV6-3 and TRBJ2-7; TRBD1 matches at 7 bases. The TCR comes from a man between 18 and 29 years old who received the YFV17D yellow fever vaccine. DNA of the CDR3: TGTGCCAGTTCCGACAGGGCGAACCTAGGCGAGCAGTACGTC. Amino acid sequence: CASSDRANLGEQYV.